This T cell receptor (beta chain) emerged from a study of blood T cell repertoires in COVID-19. Trimming cost V 5 bases and J 5 bases; bases outside gene matches: 11. The CDR3 is made up of 15 amino acids. The germline CDR1 and CDR2 sequences are MNHEY and SVGAGI. This clone is a singleton in its sample. Measured with immunoSEQ multiplex PCR; TCRdb has only the in-frame clones, and not every one. The sample holds 120,000 to 150,000 clones, 75% to 90% seen once. The source is a man aged 45 to 65 in a cohort exposed to, infected with or recovered from COVID-19 (not recorded which). What was sequenced was PBMCs or T cells enriched from blood (not recorded which). The V call is TRBV6-5, the J call TRBJ1-1; 7 positions match TRBD1. The chain's CDR3 is CASSLNRQGWTEAFF. CDR3 nucleotides: TGTGCCAGCAGTCTCAATCGACAGGGTTGGACTGAAGCTTTCTTT.